This is a list of T cell receptor beta chains from one sample in a study of blood T cells in healthy people across ages. One entry per CDR3 protein results from TCRdb running MiXCR on the 5' RACE reads. The table has more than 700,000 distinct CDR3 sequences, roughly 53% seen once. Sequenced material: blood. The source of these receptors is a man older than 75 in good health. CDR3s include the opening cysteine and the closing phenylalanine or tryptophan. The D gene is left open where the match is weak. Not every row has a clone size; where given, it reads once, few, many or a size class.

TRBV27	NA	TRBJ2-7	NA	TGTGCCAGCAGTTTGAAGGGACCTCCCTACGAGCAGTACTTC	CASSLKGPPYEQYF
TRBV9	NA	TRBJ2-1	NA	TGTGCCAGCAGCGTAGCGTCTGGTACAGGACGAAACCTCAGGAATGAGCAGTTCTTC	CASSVASGTGRNLRNEQFF
TRBV11-2	NA	TRBJ2-5	NA	TGTGCCAGCACCGCAATGGAGACCCAGTACTTC	CASTAMETQYF
TRBV3-1	NA	TRBJ1-2	NA	TGTGCCAGCAGCCAAGATGAGAGCGGCTACACCTTC	CASSQDESGYTF
TRBV29-1	TRBD2	TRBJ2-5	NA	TGCAGCGCCGGGACTAAGTCAGAGACCCAGTACTTC	CSAGTKSETQYF
TRBV6-5	NA	TRBJ2-1	NA	TGTGCCAGCAGCGGGCAGGGGTCCTACAATGAGCAGTTCTTC	CASSGQGSYNEQFF
TRBV2	NA	TRBJ1-4	NA	TGTGCCAGCATTTTCGGAGCCCAGGGAAGTAATGAAAAACTGTTTTTT	CASIFGAQGSNEKLFF
TRBV6-2/TRBV6-3	TRBD2	TRBJ2-7	NA	TGTGCCAGCAAAAAGGGGGTTACGGGAGGGCCAGGATACGAGCAGTACTTC	CASKKGVTGGPGYEQYF
TRBV5-1	TRBD1	TRBJ2-4	few	TGCGCCAGCAGCCATGACAGGGATGAAAACATTCAGTACTTC	CASSHDRDENIQYF
TRBV20-1	NA	TRBJ2-7	NA	TGCAGTGCTAGGGACCTGGGCGGGGCCTACGAGCAGTACTTC	CSARDLGGAYEQYF
TRBV20-1	NA	TRBJ1-4	once	TGCAGTGCTAGGAAGACGGCCACTAATGAAAAACTGTTTTTT	CSARKTATNEKLFF
TRBV21-1	NA	TRBJ1-5	NA	TGTGCCAGCAGCGGAGGGTTGGGCAGCAATCAGCCCCAGCATTTT	CASSGGLGSNQPQHF
TRBV12-3/TRBV12-4	NA	TRBJ1-5	once	TGTGCCAGCAGCGGGCGGGCCTCGCAGCCCCAGCATTTT	CASSGRASQPQHF
TRBV6-1	TRBD2	TRBJ2-1	few	TGTGCCAGCAGTAAACGGGGACTAGCGGGAGGTAGCTCCTACAATGAGCAGTTCTTC	CASSKRGLAGGSSYNEQFF
TRBV7-9	NA	TRBJ2-7	NA	TGTGCCAGCAGCTTACCCGGTAGCGAGCAGTACTTC	CASSLPGSEQYF
TRBV19	NA	TRBJ2-5	NA	TGTGCCAGTAGTATTTCCGGGGGCCAAGAGACCCAGTACTTC	CASSISGGQETQYF
TRBV29-1	TRBD2	TRBJ2-5	NA	TGCAGCGTTGCCCGGACTAGCGGTCAAGAGACCCAGTACTTC	CSVARTSGQETQYF
TRBV7-2	TRBD2	TRBJ2-1	few	TGTGCCAGCAGCCTCCAGGGACTAGCGGGGACACCGTACAATGAGCAGTTCTTC	CASSLQGLAGTPYNEQFF
TRBV2	NA	TRBJ1-2	NA	TGTGCCAGCAGTGGATTAGAGACAATGTTTATTGACTACACCTTC	CASSGLETMFIDYTF
TRBV7-2	NA	TRBJ1-4	NA	TGTGCCAGCAGCTTAACAGGGATGTTTCAGGAAAAACTGTTTTTT	CASSLTGMFQEKLFF
TRBV4-2	TRBD2	TRBJ2-1	NA	TGTGCCAGCAGCCAGGGTAGCGGGCGCGATAATGAGCAGTTCTTC	CASSQGSGRDNEQFF
TRBV29-1	NA	TRBJ2-7	NA	TGCAGCGTTGCCCAGTCGCAATCCTACGAGCAGTACTTC	CSVAQSQSYEQYF
TRBV29-1	TRBD1	TRBJ1-2	NA	TGCAGCGTTGTAGGGGGCAGGGAGCACTATGGCTACACCTTC	CSVVGGREHYGYTF
TRBV28	TRBD1	TRBJ1-5	NA	TGTGCCAGCAGGAATACAGGGGCGGCCCTAAATCAGCCCCAGCATTTT	CASRNTGAALNQPQHF
TRBV12-3/TRBV12-4	TRBD1	TRBJ1-2	NA	TGTGCCAGCAGTTGGGGGACAGGGGATGGCTACACCTTC	CASSWGTGDGYTF
TRBV11-2	NA	TRBJ2-1	NA	TGTGCCAGCAACTTAAGGGGATCGATGAATGAGCAGTTCTTC	CASNLRGSMNEQFF
TRBV28	NA	TRBJ1-4	once	TGTGCCAGCAGTTTAGGCGGCGGGGCTAATGAAAAACTGTTTTTT	CASSLGGGANEKLFF
TRBV15	TRBD2	TRBJ2-5	NA	TGTGCCACCAGCAGACCCCTCGGACTAGCGGGAGGAGAGACCCAGTACTTC	CATSRPLGLAGGETQYF
TRBV24-1	NA	TRBJ2-7	NA	TGTGCCACCAGTGAGGCAGCCACCTACGAGCAGTACTTC	CATSEAATYEQYF
TRBV5-1	NA	TRBJ1-5	NA	TGCGCCAGCAGCTTGGTCGGGCTTGATCAGCCCCAGCATTTT	CASSLVGLDQPQHF
TRBV20-1	NA	TRBJ2-7	NA	TGCAGTGCCACCGCGGGGTTGGGAGGTGTCTACGAGCAGTACTTC	CSATAGLGGVYEQYF
TRBV29-1	TRBD2	TRBJ2-7	NA	TGCAGCGTTGAACGGCTAGCGGGAGATCTGCAGTACTTC	CSVERLAGDLQYF
TRBV13	NA	TRBJ2-7	few	TGTGCCAGCAGGAAGAGATACCGATCCTACGAGCAGTACTTC	CASRKRYRSYEQYF
TRBV10-3	NA	TRBJ2-7	few	TGTGCCATCAGGTCAGGGGAAAGAAGGTCCTACGAGCAGTACTTC	CAIRSGERRSYEQYF
TRBV15	NA	TRBJ2-7	few	TGTGCCACCAGCAGAGAATGGGACACGTCCTACGAGCAGTACTTC	CATSREWDTSYEQYF
TRBV7-2	NA	TRBJ2-4	NA	TGTGCCAGCAGCTTAGAAACGTTAGGTACCAAAAACATTCAGTACTTC	CASSLETLGTKNIQYF
TRBV29-1	NA	TRBJ1-2	NA	TGCAGCGTTGAAGATTGGCAAGACGCCAACTATGGCTACACCTTC	CSVEDWQDANYGYTF
TRBV20-1	NA	TRBJ2-1	NA	TGCAGTGCTAGGAGAACTAACGGTTACAATGAGCAGTTCTTC	CSARRTNGYNEQFF
TRBV20-1	TRBD1	TRBJ2-1	NA	TGCAGTGCTAGCTCGAGGACAGGGGTTGGTAATGAGCAGTTCTTC	CSASSRTGVGNEQFF
TRBV28	NA	TRBJ2-7	NA	TGTGCCAGCAGGGTAGCAGGTTACGAGCAGTACTTC	CASRVAGYEQYF
TRBV4-1	NA	TRBJ2-5	NA	TGCGCCAGCAGCCACCTCGGGACGGATTTGCAAGAGACCCAGTACTTC	CASSHLGTDLQETQYF
TRBV7-9	TRBD2	TRBJ2-7	NA	TGTGCCAGCAGCCCCGGACTAGCGAGGCACGAGCAGTACTTC	CASSPGLARHEQYF
TRBV7-9	NA	TRBJ2-3	NA	TGTGCCAGCAGCTGGTCTCCCGGGACGATCGGCACAGATACGCAGTATTTT	CASSWSPGTIGTDTQYF
TRBV20-1	NA	TRBJ2-7	NA	TGCAGTGCTAGAGGATCCGGGGCAGGGGACGAGCAGTACTTC	CSARGSGAGDEQYF
TRBV12-3/TRBV12-4	TRBD2	TRBJ2-1	NA	TGTGCCAGCAGTTCCAATGGCGGGAGTACCTACAATGAGCAGTTCTTC	CASSSNGGSTYNEQFF
TRBV5-1	TRBD1	TRBJ2-7	NA	TGCGCCAGCAGCTTGGAGGGGGCTAGGTACGAGCAGTACTTC	CASSLEGARYEQYF
TRBV7-2	TRBD2	TRBJ2-7	few	TGTGCCAGCAGCTTAGTGACTAGCGGGAGTGCACCGAAGAGGTACTTC	CASSLVTSGSAPKRYF
TRBV18	TRBD1	TRBJ2-7	NA	TGTGCCAGCACAGAGACAGGGGACCCCTACGAGCAGTACTTC	CASTETGDPYEQYF
TRBV29-1	NA	TRBJ2-1	NA	TGCAGCACCGAATCCTACAATGAGCAGTTCTTC	CSTESYNEQFF
TRBV20-1	TRBD2	TRBJ2-1	NA	TGCAGTGCTAGAGATAGTCTAGCGGCTAGCAATGAGCAGTTCTTC	CSARDSLAASNEQFF